Presented here are 23 T cell receptor beta chains from one specimen sequenced in a study of T cells in Graves' hyperthyroidism and ophthalmopathy. Amplified regions were TCR beta CDR3 sequences from RNA transcripts. The study used the HTBI primer set for a first-round RT-PCR of the TCR CDR3. TCRdb re-analysed the multiplex PCR reads in MiXCR, keeping a single row per CDR3 protein. The table includes around 370,000 distinct CDR3 sequences, about 18% detected once. Source material: blood. These receptors originate from a young man with Graves' ophthalmopathy.

The chain has TRBV4-1 and TRBJ1-5; D is perhaps TRBD1 (5 bases). Trimming took 6 bases from V and 2 from J, leaving 14 bases between them. The V gene's germline CDR1 is MGHRA and CDR2 YSYEKL. CDR3 length: 15 residues. The CDR3 DNA is TGCGCCAGCAGACAGGATCTAACAGGCAATCAGCCCCAGCATTTT. Protein sequence: CASRQDLTGNQPQHF.

This clonotype was counted ten times or more. The chain joins TRBV7-2 to TRBJ2-7; 7 bases fit TRBD1. Trimming removed 5 bases from V and 4 bases from J; junction bases left unmatched: 8. The germline V gene encodes CDR1 SGHTA and CDR2 FQGNSA. The CDR3 has 14 amino acids. The CDR3 nucleotides are TGTGCCAGCAGCCACAGGGGACCACCTTACGAGCAGTACTTC. Its protein product is CASSHRGPPYEQYF.

This clonotype was recorded a few times. The chain is built from TRBV7-9 and TRBJ2-7; tentatively, D is TRBD1 or TRBD2 (5 bases each). Trimming removed 8 bases at V and 3 bases at J, with 17 bases between. Germline loops: CDR1 SEHNR, CDR2 FQNEAQ (reference sequence). The CDR3 runs to 14 residues. The DNA for the CDR3 is TGTGCCAGCTGCCCGGGACCGGAGTGCTACGAGCAGTACTTC. This translates into CASCPGPECYEQYF.

Comment on this clonotype: Just one base apart from a much larger clone, this may be a read error. This chain links TRBV20-1 with TRBJ2-3; TRBD2 aligns across 10 bases. V shed 3 bases and J 2 bases; nucleotides not matched to a gene: 5. The CDR3 sequence is 15 residues long. Looked up from germline, CDR1 is DFQATT and CDR2 is SNEGSKA (reference sequence). CDR3 bases: TGCAGTGCTAGCTCTAGCGGGGGCTTCACAGATACGCAGTATTTT. Amino acid sequence: CSASSSGGFTDTQYF.

This clonotype has only one observation. The chain is built from TRBV6-1 and TRBJ1-1, with D unclear. V lost 7 bases, J lost 4 bases, and 16 bases lay in between. CDR3 length equals 14 residues. Germline-derived CDR1 and CDR2 are MNHNS and SASEGT. The CDR3 protein is CASTSRLEGTEAFF. CDR3 coding DNA: TGTGCCAGCACCTCCAGGCTTGAGGGCACTGAAGCTTTCTTT.

This clonotype was seen many times. The V and J genes are TRBV10-3 and TRBJ2-1; the match to TRBD2 covers 14 bases. V dropped 7 bases and J dropped 4; count of bases not matched to a gene: 6. Germline V gene lookup returns CDR1 ENHRY and CDR2 SYGVKD. The CDR3 runs 16 residues. The CDR3 sequence: CAITEGTSGGYNEQFF. The CDR3 DNA is TGTGCCATCACCGAAGGGACTAGCGGGGGTTACAATGAGCAGTTCTTC.

This clonotype was picked up a small number of times. The chain joins TRBV6-5 to TRBJ2-1; D is ambiguous. The CDR3 is 14 amino acids. V was pared by 2 bases and J by 9 bases, with 14 bases between. Germline V gives CDR1 MNHEY, CDR2 SVGAGI. CDR3 region: CASSYRDPGTEQFF. The CDR3 coding sequence is TGTGCCAGCAGTTACAGGGATCCCGGCACTGAGCAGTTCTTC.

In this sample, this clonotype turned up a few times. The J gene is TRBJ1-3, the V gene TRBV18, with a possible D match to TRBD1 (5 bases). The CDR3 has 14 residues. V lost 6 bases to trimming and J lost 4 bases, with 13 bases between them. CDR1 and CDR2 (germline): KGHSH, LQKENI. Here the CDR3 reads CASSRGREGNTIYF. Here the CDR3 DNA reads TGTGCCAGCTCCCGAGGCAGGGAAGGAAACACCATATATTTT.

At least ten counts were recorded for this clonotype. The chain employs TRBV3-1 and TRBJ2-7; D is uncertain. V was trimmed by 1 base and J by 3 bases, leaving 4 bases between them. The germline CDR1 and CDR2 sequences are LGHDT and YNNKEL (reference sequence). The CDR3 covers 12 residues. Here the CDR3 reads CASSQVNYEQYF. The CDR3 DNA reads as TGTGCCAGCAGCCAAGTTAACTACGAGCAGTACTTC.

The chain links TRBV5-8 to TRBJ1-2, with 7 bases aligning to TRBD1. The ends lost 4 bases at V and 8 bases at J; junction bases unmatched: 8. CDR1 is SGHTS, CDR2 YDEGEE, per germline. CDR3 length: 13 amino acids. The CDR3 bases are TGTGCCAGCAGCGCGACAGGGCCGAACGGCTACACCTTC. Protein: CASSATGPNGYTF.

This clonotype was picked up a small number of times. The V gene is TRBV7-2, the J gene TRBJ1-5, with TRBD1 identical over 7 bases. The J segment lost 5 bases and the V segment lost 10 bases, leaving 11 bases of the junction unmatched. The CDR3 is 14 amino acids. The germline V gene has CDR1 SGHTA and CDR2 FQGNSA. The CDR3 spells CANPEGAKDQPQHF. CDR3 in DNA: TGTGCCAACCCTGAGGGGGCAAAAGATCAGCCCCAGCATTTT.

This chain joins TRBV6-1 and TRBJ1-4, with TRBD1 matching 8 bases. V dropped 6 bases and J dropped 8; count of bases not matched to a gene: 8. The germline V gene has CDR1 MNHNS and CDR2 SASEGT. This CDR3 comprises 14 residues. The CDR3 loop reads CASRADREWEKLFF. DNA for the CDR3: TGTGCCAGCAGGGCGGACAGGGAGTGGGAAAAACTGTTTTTT.

This clonotype was found many times. The genes are TRBV28 and TRBJ2-3; the match to TRBD1 covers 7 bases. The CDR3 is 15 residues long. Germline trimming cut 5 bases from V and 2 bases from J; bases unmatched to any gene: 7. Per the germline V gene, CDR1 is MDHEN and CDR2 is SYDVKM. The CDR3 is CASSPPDRLTDTQYF. In DNA, the CDR3 is TGTGCCAGCAGTCCCCCGGACAGGCTCACAGATACGCAGTATTTT.

This clonotype was seen only a few times. This chain connects TRBV10-3 to TRBJ2-7; D may match TRBD1 or TRBD2 (5 bases each). The CDR3 is 16 amino acids. V was pared by 3 bases and J by 3 bases, with 18 bases between. CDR1 is ENHRY and CDR2 is SYGVKD in the germline V gene. The CDR3 sequence: CAISDPPRDGDYEQYF. CDR3 in DNA: TGTGCCATCAGTGACCCTCCCCGGGACGGGGACTACGAGCAGTACTTC.

This clonotype was observed at least ten times. The chain employs TRBV2 and TRBJ1-1, with D possibly being TRBD1 (6 bases). The CDR3 spans 13 residues. The germline V and J ends were trimmed by 10 bases and 0 bases, with 12 bases remaining between them. Per germline, CDR1 SNHLY and CDR2 FYNNEI. The CDR3 is CANNRDLNTEAFF. CDR3 nucleotide sequence: TGTGCCAACAACAGGGACCTGAACACTGAAGCTTTCTTT.

This clonotype showed up many times. The gene calls are TRBV11-2 and TRBJ1-1, with 8 bases matching TRBD1. The CDR3 sequence is 13 residues long. With 8 bases clipped from V and 5 bases from J, the junction kept 7 bases outside the gene matches. Per the germline V gene, CDR1 is SGHAT and CDR2 is FQNNGV. CDR3 residues: CASGRQGRTEAFF. The DNA for the CDR3 is TGTGCCAGCGGTCGACAGGGGCGAACTGAAGCTTTCTTT.

V gene TRBV6-2 or TRBV6-3 combines with J gene TRBJ1-1; the D gene is possibly TRBD1 (5 bases). CDR1 and CDR2 from the germline V gene are MNHEY and SVGEGT. This CDR3 comprises 14 residues. Between the trimmed V and J ends, which lost 0 bases and 4 bases, there was a span of 9 bases. Here the CDR3 DNA reads TGTGCCAGCAGTTACTCACAGGAGGGCACTGAAGCTTTCTTT. It is translated as CASSYSQEGTEAFF.

The chain employs TRBV4-2 and TRBJ1-2; perhaps TRBD1 as D (6 bases). Germline V gene data show CDR1 as LGHNA and CDR2 as YNFKEQ. This CDR3 has 15 amino acids. V gave up 1 base and J gave up 4 bases, with 13 bases separating them. The CDR3 here is CASSQAGASSYGYTF. In DNA form, the CDR3 reads TGTGCCAGCAGCCAAGCAGGGGCTAGTAGCTATGGCTACACCTTC.

This clonotype was picked up a small number of times. This sequence joins TRBV9 and TRBJ2-2; no reliable D call. CDR1 and CDR2 from the germline V gene are SGDLS and YYNGEE. This CDR3 has 13 residues. Trimming removed 3 bases from V and 1 base from J, with 4 bases in between. The CDR3 is CASSAWNTGELFF. For the CDR3, the DNA is TGTGCCAGCAGCGCCTGGAACACCGGGGAGCTGTTTTTT.

The chain uses TRBV3-1 and TRBJ2-1, with D perhaps matching TRBD1 or TRBD2 (5 bases each). V was clipped by 3 bases and J by 4 bases, with 22 bases between them. Germline lookup yields CDR1 LGHDT and CDR2 YNNKEL (reference sequence). The CDR3 runs 18 residues. CDR3 sequence (DNA): TGTGCCAGCAGCCACCCAAAGGAGGACGGGACGGGTTACAATGAGCAGTTCTTC. It yields the protein CASSHPKEDGTGYNEQFF.

Many counts were recorded for this clonotype. The rearrangement joins TRBV10-3 to TRBJ2-5, with D possibly TRBD1 on 5 matching bases. The germline V and J ends were trimmed by 0 bases and 1 base, with 6 bases remaining between them. The CDR3 loop spans 14 amino acids. From germline, CDR1 is ENHRY and CDR2 SYGVKD. The CDR3 sequence: CAISESRAQETQYF. The CDR3 DNA reads TGTGCCATCAGTGAGTCCAGGGCCCAAGAGACCCAGTACTTC.

V usage is TRBV29-1 and J usage is TRBJ1-1; no firm D call. CDR3 length equals 11 residues. CDR1 SQVTM and CDR2 ANQGSEA come from the germline V gene. V was cut by 7 bases and J by 1 base, with 7 bases left in between. The CDR3 loop reads CSAASNTEAFF. The CDR3 DNA follows: TGCAGCGCTGCCTCGAACACTGAAGCTTTCTTT.

DNA for the CDR3: TGTGCCAGTAGTATAGATGGGAACAGGGGGTTCCCAGATACGCAGTATTTT. This codes for CASSIDGNRGFPDTQYF. The genes are TRBV19 and TRBJ2-3, with 8 bases lining up with TRBD1. This CDR3 is built from 17 residues. Germline-derived CDR1 and CDR2 are LNHDA and SQIVND (reference sequence). The V and J ends lost 0 bases and 4 bases, in that order; junction bases with no gene match: 9.